The next 29 T cell receptor beta chains were all read from a single sample in a study of T cells after posttransplantation cyclophosphamide. Repertoires were generated with immunoSEQ multiplex PCR, while TCRdb's copy carries only in-frame clones and drops some. The sample contains about 24,000 clones, none occurring once; 6% to 7% lies in the top ten. Sequenced sample: PBMCs. The receptors stem from a woman aged 60-70 years in good health, CMV-negative, and a related stem cell transplant donor.

This clone was recorded at least ten times. The rearrangement uses TRBV5-1 and TRBJ2-2; tentatively, D is TRBD1 (5 bases). The CDR3 is 12 amino acids. The V gene lost 0 bases and the J gene lost 8 bases, with 5 bases spanning the gap. The germline CDR1 and CDR2 sequences are SGHRS and YFSETQ. CDR3 sequence: CASSLDRGELFF. The DNA for the CDR3 is TGCGCCAGCAGCTTGGACAGGGGGGAGCTGTTTTTT.

Ten or more counts support this clone. This chain joins TRBV7-6 and TRBJ2-7; no clear D. The CDR3 is 13 residues long. Germline V lookup: CDR1 SGHVS, CDR2 FNYEAQ. Trimming removed 1 base at V and 3 bases at J, with 7 bases between. For the CDR3, the DNA is TGTGCCAGCAGCTTAGGGCCCAACTACGAGCAGTACGTC. Translating it yields CASSLGPNYEQYV.

This clone was seen ten or more times. V is TRBV19 and J is TRBJ1-6, with D perhaps TRBD1 (6 bases). CDR1 is LNHDA, CDR2 SQIVND, per germline (reference sequence). There are 15 residues in the CDR3. Trimming shortened V by 0 bases and J by 10 bases, and 13 bases separated the two germline ends. The CDR3 spells CASSIDRARGSPLHF. The CDR3 DNA reads as TGTGCCAGTAGTATAGATCGGGCCAGGGGATCACCCCTCCACTTT.

This clone was seen at least ten times. The chain couples TRBV9 to TRBJ2-1, with a tentative D call TRBD2 (5 bases). Trimming cost V 0 bases and J 8 bases, with 18 bases left between them. The CDR3 is 16 residues long. The V gene's germline CDR1 is SGDLS and CDR2 YYNGEE. The CDR3 nucleotides read TGTGCCAGCAGCGTAGGCAGGAGGAACAGAGGCGATGAGCAGTTCTTC. It specifies CASSVGRRNRGDEQFF.

This clone was found many times. CDR3 coding DNA: TGTGCCAGCAGCCAAGAGGGGGGATCCTCTGGGGCCAACGTCCTGACTTTC. Translating it yields CASSQEGGSSGANVLTF. The chain recombines TRBV4-2 with TRBJ2-6; TRBD2 is a possible D gene (6 bases). Germline V gives CDR1 LGHNA, CDR2 YNFKEQ. CDR3 length: 17 residues. V was cut by 0 bases and J by 0 bases, with 9 bases left in between.

There are a few counts of this clone. This chain links TRBV18 with TRBJ2-7; 8 nucleotides agree with TRBD1. With 1 base clipped from V and 5 bases from J, the junction kept 4 bases outside the gene matches. The V gene's germline CDR1 is KGHSH and CDR2 LQKENI. The length of the CDR3 is 14 residues. The CDR3: CASSPRDRLNEQYV. In DNA form, the CDR3 reads TGTGCCAGCTCACCACGGGACAGGCTCAACGAGCAGTACGTC.

This clone occurred many times. This chain links TRBV6-5 with TRBJ1-6; no firm D call. V gave up 5 bases and J gave up 10 bases, with 15 bases separating them. The CDR3 runs 14 residues. CDR1 and CDR2 (germline): MNHEY, SVGAGI. The CDR3 DNA follows: TGTGCCAGCAGTCCCGGAGGGCGGGCATCACCCCTCCACTTT. Residues: CASSPGGRASPLHF.

This clone appeared many times. The chain combines TRBV19 with TRBJ2-2; 10 bases are shared with TRBD2. Per germline, CDR1 LNHDA and CDR2 SQIVND (reference sequence). This CDR3 has 17 residues. J was trimmed by 5 bases and V by 6 bases; bases with no gene match: 12. Here the CDR3 reads CASRPLRLAGETGELFF. The DNA of the CDR3 is TGTGCCAGTAGGCCGTTGAGGCTAGCGGGAGAAACCGGGGAGCTGTTTTTT.

This clone was observed many times. The chain links TRBV19 to TRBJ1-2; 8 positions agree with TRBD1. The CDR3 spans 14 residues. Germline CDR1 is LNHDA and CDR2 is SQIVND (reference sequence). With 5 bases clipped from V and 4 bases from J, the junction kept 6 bases outside the gene matches. In DNA, the CDR3 is TGTGCCAGTAGTCCAGACAGGGGACGCTATGGCTACACCTTC. This encodes CASSPDRGRYGYTF.

This clone was counted ten times or more. The V and J genes are TRBV19 and TRBJ2-1; 7 bases are a match to TRBD1. Germline loops: CDR1 LNHDA, CDR2 SQIVND (reference sequence). Trimming cost V 10 bases and J 4 bases; bases outside gene matches: 7. This CDR3 contains 13 residues. The CDR3 reads CATGTVLYNEQFF. The CDR3 coding sequence is TGTGCCACCGGGACAGTCCTTTACAATGAGCAGTTCTTC.

This clone was counted a few times. The chain couples TRBV28 to TRBJ1-2; TRBD1 agrees at 9 bases. V trimming: 8 bases; J trimming: 4 bases; junction bases outside the gene matches: 5. The CDR3 consists of 13 residues. The germline gives CDR1 MDHEN, CDR2 SYDVKM. The CDR3 is CASRGTGTYGYTF. In DNA, the CDR3 is TGTGCCAGCCGAGGGACAGGGACCTATGGCTACACCTTC.

This clone was counted ten times or more. This rearrangement joins TRBV5-1 to TRBJ1-1; 12 nucleotides align to TRBD1. Trimming removed 3 bases from V and 6 bases from J; junction bases left unmatched: 3. Germline assignment: CDR1 SGHRS and CDR2 YFSETQ. This CDR3 has 14 residues. CDR3 region: CASSSRDRGPEAFF. The CDR3 nucleotides read TGCGCCAGCAGCTCCCGGGACAGGGGGCCTGAAGCTTTCTTT.

This clone came up many times. The chain employs TRBV27 and TRBJ1-5; D is uncertain. The CDR3 is 14 amino acids. Germline CDR1 reads MNHEY; CDR2 reads SMNVEV (reference sequence). Trimming cost V 4 bases and J 0 bases, with 7 bases left between them. CDR3 bases: TGTGCCAGCAGTTCCCTTTATAGCAATCAGCCCCAGCATTTT. Translating it yields CASSSLYSNQPQHF.

This clone has a count of ten or more. This sequence joins TRBV12-5 and TRBJ2-7; tentatively, D is TRBD1 (6 bases). Per germline, CDR1 LGHNT and CDR2 FRNRAP. The V gene lost 10 bases and the J gene lost 6 bases, with 19 bases spanning the gap. The CDR3 is 13 amino acids. CDR3: CATAYWTAAEQYV. The CDR3 DNA follows: TGTGCTACTGCATATTGGACAGCCGCCGAGCAGTACGTC.

This clone was seen a handful of times. This rearrangement joins TRBV29-1 to TRBJ1-2; 9 bases line up with TRBD1. Germline V gene lookup returns CDR1 SQVTM and CDR2 ANQGSEA. CDR3 length: 14 amino acids. Trimming at V came to 4 bases and at J to 7 bases, leaving 10 bases not matched to a gene. The CDR3 bases are TGCAGCGTTGTGGCGGCGACAGGGGGACTTGGCTACACCTTC. Its protein is CSVVAATGGLGYTF.

This clone showed up just a few times. V is TRBV7-8 and J is TRBJ1-2, with D unresolved. The CDR3 sequence is 14 residues long. Trimming shortened V by 7 bases and J by 1 base, and 13 bases separated the two germline ends. Germline CDR1 reads SGHVS; CDR2 reads FQNEAQ. The CDR3 DNA reads TGTGCCAGCACCCCCCAGGCCCTTAACTATGGCTACACCTTC. It encodes CASTPQALNYGYTF.

There are many counts of this clone. The chain combines TRBV4-3 with TRBJ2-1, with 10 nucleotides matching TRBD2. Per the germline V gene, CDR1 is LGHNA and CDR2 is YSLEER. This CDR3 spans 16 amino acids. Unmatched junction bases numbered 8, after V lost 1 base and J lost 8 bases. The CDR3 loop reads CASSQARERGGHEQFF. The CDR3 coding sequence is TGCGCCAGCAGCCAAGCCAGGGAGCGGGGGGGCCATGAGCAGTTCTTC.

In its sample, this clone was seen many times. The genes are TRBV5-8 and TRBJ2-7, with D possibly TRBD1 on 5 matching bases. The CDR3 consists of 13 residues. With 0 bases removed from V and 7 bases from J, the gap between germline ends came to 11 bases. Germline values: CDR1 SGHTS, CDR2 YDEGEE. CDR3 in amino acids: CASSLVGVGEQYV. The CDR3 nucleotides read TGTGCCAGCAGCTTGGTAGGGGTAGGAGAGCAGTACGTC.

This rearrangement joins TRBV18 to TRBJ2-3; D not resolved. The V gene's germline CDR1 is KGHSH and CDR2 LQKENI. Trimming stripped 4 bases from V and 0 bases from J, with 8 bases between. CDR3 size: 14 residues. CDR3 in DNA: TGTGCCAGCTCACTGGGCTCTAGCACAGATACGCAGTATTTT. The encoded protein is CASSLGSSTDTQYF.

The CDR3 reads CSVGGSTRQPQHF. Here the CDR3 DNA reads TGCAGCGTTGGCGGGTCAACTCGCCAGCCCCAGCATTTT. J is TRBJ1-5 and V is TRBV29-1; D is unclear. The germline V and J ends were trimmed by 4 bases and 7 bases, with 14 bases remaining between them. The germline V gene encodes CDR1 SQVTM and CDR2 ANQGSEA. The CDR3 runs to 13 residues.

The table lists this clone with many counts. The chain uses TRBV5-1 and TRBJ1-2; TRBD1 matches 8 bases. Germline V gene data show CDR1 as SGHRS and CDR2 as YFSETQ. The CDR3 length is 15 residues. The V gene end was trimmed by 0 bases and the J gene end by 5 bases; junction bases not matched to a gene: 6. CDR3 amino acids: CASSLGSGGAYGYTF. The CDR3 nucleotides read TGCGCCAGCAGCTTGGGTTCAGGGGGCGCATATGGCTACACCTTC. Using reference TRBV5-1 and TRBJ1-2 for the parts outside the CDR3, the full variable domain is KAGVTQTPRYLIKTRGQQVTLSCSPISGHRSVSWYQQTPGQGLQFLFEYFSETQRNKGNFPGRFSGRQFSNSRSEMNVSTLELGDSALYLCASSLGSGGAYGYTFGSGTRLTVV.

The chain carries TRBV15 and TRBJ2-4; 8 positions agree with TRBD2. The V gene end was trimmed by 0 bases and the J gene end by 0 bases; junction bases not matched to a gene: 7. Germline-derived CDR1 and CDR2 are LNHNV and YYDKDF (reference sequence). CDR3 size: 18 residues. The CDR3 protein is CATSRDLGGGSAKNIQYF. The CDR3 coding sequence is TGTGCCACCAGCAGAGATTTGGGCGGGGGGTCAGCCAAAAACATTCAGTACTTC.

This clone was counted many times. The chain combines TRBV18 with TRBJ2-1, with a possible D match to TRBD1 (5 bases). Trimming pared 3 bases from V and 3 bases from J, leaving 9 bases between. CDR3 size: 14 residues. Germline V gene sequence: CDR1 KGHSH, CDR2 LQKENI. CDR3 DNA: TGTGCCAGCTCACCCCAACAGGACTACAATGAGCAGTTCTTC. This codes for CASSPQQDYNEQFF.

This clone was detected ten times or more. The chain is built from TRBV25-1 and TRBJ1-2; D is unresolved. CDR3 size: 14 residues. CDR1 is MGHDK and CDR2 is SYGVNS in the germline V gene. Trimming shortened V by 2 bases and J by 1 base, and 8 bases separated the two germline ends. The CDR3 loop reads CASSEPTFNYGYTF. As DNA, the CDR3 is TGTGCCAGCAGTGAACCCACATTTAACTATGGCTACACCTTC.

This clone has ten or more counts. The chain employs TRBV27 and TRBJ2-2; no definite D call. The germline V and J ends were trimmed by 3 bases and 0 bases, with 5 bases remaining between them. This CDR3 spans 14 amino acids. Per germline, CDR1 MNHEY and CDR2 SMNVEV (reference sequence). The CDR3 bases are TGTGCCAGCAGTTTCGAGGCGAACACCGGGGAGCTGTTTTTT. Translating gives CASSFEANTGELFF.

At least ten counts were recorded for this clone. V and J are TRBV6-1 and TRBJ2-3; D is unresolved. V was clipped by 4 bases and J by 2 bases, with 13 bases between them. The germline CDR1 and CDR2 sequences are MNHNS and SASEGT. The CDR3 is 15 amino acids. CDR3 sequence reads: CASSGSAVATDTQYF. CDR3 DNA: TGTGCCAGCAGTGGTTCCGCGGTGGCCACAGATACGCAGTATTTT.

This clone was counted many times. The J gene is TRBJ1-4, the V gene TRBV19, with D possibly TRBD1 on 6 matching bases. The germline V and J ends were trimmed by 6 bases and 8 bases, with 22 bases remaining between them. Germline CDR1 LNHDA, CDR2 SQIVND (reference sequence). The CDR3 is made up of 16 amino acids. The CDR3 region is CASRFLYRESGEKLFF. CDR3 DNA: TGTGCCAGTAGATTCCTCTACAGGGAGTCGGGAGAAAAACTGTTTTTT.

In this sample, this clone turned up many times. The J gene is TRBJ2-1, the V gene TRBV9; 13 positions match TRBD2. CDR3 size: 15 residues. The germline V gene has CDR1 SGDLS and CDR2 YYNGEE. The trim removed 2 bases at V and 10 bases at J, leaving 6 bases unmatched. The CDR3 DNA sequence: TGTGCCAGCAGCGTCTCGGGACTAGCGGGATACGAGCAGTTCTTC. It is translated as CASSVSGLAGYEQFF.

V gene TRBV6-1 combines with J gene TRBJ1-6; the D gene is possibly TRBD1 (6 bases). V was clipped by 2 bases and J by 2 bases, with 10 bases between them. Looked up from germline, CDR1 is MNHNS and CDR2 is SASEGT. The CDR3 spans 16 residues. CDR3 DNA sequence: TGTGCCAGCAGTGAAAGGAAGGGGGCCTATAATTCACCCCTCCACTTT. This sequence encodes CASSERKGAYNSPLHF.